This T cell receptor (beta chain) came from a study of blood T cell repertoires in COVID-19. Overall study context: The analysed material was cDNA or gDNA that came from T cells, B-cell-depleted T cells, or PBMCs.

TCRdb keeps only in-frame clones here, not all; method: immunoSEQ multiplex PCR. The sample has hundreds of thousands of clones; 89% are singletons. Participants' own reports of clinical history determined their cohort assignment. Trimming took 3 bases from V and 3 from J, leaving 11 bases between them. This CDR3 comprises 14 residues. Germline assignment: CDR1 LNHDA and CDR2 SQIVND (reference sequence). The sequence was collected from a woman aged 35 to 49 who had recovered from COVID-19. The chain carries TRBV19 and TRBJ1-2, with D possibly being TRBD1 (5 bases). Sequenced: PBMCs or T cells enriched from blood (not recorded which). CDR3 DNA sequence: TGTGCCAGTAGTATGCATAAAGGGGACTATGGCTACACCTTC. This sequence encodes CASSMHKGDYGYTF.